The clone carrying this T cell receptor beta chain was seen just once. Method: immunoSEQ multiplex PCR; TCRdb's copy keeps in-frame clones and lacks some. The data contain around 20,000 clones, 80% to 90% of them singletons. This sample was included in a study of T cell changes during pregnancy in multiple sclerosis. The CDR3 is 15 residues long. The V end was cut by 0 bases, the J end by 3 bases, with 13 bases between. Looked up from germline, CDR1 is SGDLS and CDR2 is YYNGEE. This receptor was identified in a female donor in good health, enrolled as a control in a pregnancy study. The rearrangement joins TRBV9 to TRBJ2-7; tentatively, D is TRBD2 (6 bases). The sequencing used CD8+ T cells from peripheral blood mononuclear cells, collected after pregnancy. The CDR3 DNA reads TGTGCCAGCAGCGTAGCTGGCGGGGTAAGCTACGAGCAGTACTTC. Protein sequence: CASSVAGGVSYEQYF.